Below are 24 T cell receptor beta chains sequenced from a single sample in a study of human thymus T cells. Using immunoSEQ multiplex PCR, the repertoire was profiled, and TCRdb retains in-frame clones only, with some absent. The sample yields about 78,000 clones, approximately 97% seen once. Surgeons resected thymus tissue during corrective heart surgery. The sequencing input was thymus tissue. These receptors all stem from a boy under two years old with a congenital heart defect but otherwise immunologically healthy.

The chain links TRBV7-2 to TRBJ1-4; no clear D. Trimming shortened V by 5 bases and J by 4 bases, and 11 bases separated the two germline ends. CDR1 is SGHTA, CDR2 FQGNSA, per germline. This CDR3 has 14 amino acids. This chain's CDR3 is CASSAGLRNEKLFF. Written as DNA, the CDR3 is TGTGCCAGCAGCGCCGGGCTCCGTAATGAAAAACTGTTTTTT.

The chain is built from TRBV15 and TRBJ2-1, with TRBD2 identical over 8 bases. This CDR3 is 16 amino acids long. J was trimmed by 2 bases and V by 0 bases; bases with no gene match: 3. Germline values: CDR1 LNHNV, CDR2 YYDKDF (reference sequence). The CDR3 sequence: CATSRDRGGPYNEQFF. CDR3 DNA: TGTGCCACCAGCAGAGATCGCGGGGGGCCCTACAATGAGCAGTTCTTC.

This sequence joins TRBV4-3 and TRBJ2-3; TRBD2 matches 11 bases. Germline V lookup: CDR1 LGHNA, CDR2 YSLEER. This CDR3 is built from 17 residues. J was trimmed by 2 bases and V by 2 bases; bases with no gene match: 6. The CDR3 coding sequence is TGCGCCAGCAGCCAATTTCTAGCGGGGGGAACCACAGATACGCAGTATTTT. Translation gives CASSQFLAGGTTDTQYF.

The chain uses TRBV7-8 and TRBJ1-2, with D hard to call. Germline V CDR1 and CDR2: SGHVS, FQNEAQ. The length of the CDR3 is 13 residues. Trimming pared 3 bases from V and 4 bases from J, leaving 9 bases between. The CDR3 coding sequence is TGTGCCAGCAGCTTTTCTGAAGGCTATGGCTACACCTTC. Protein: CASSFSEGYGYTF.

The chain carries TRBV4-3 and TRBJ1-3, with D unresolved. CDR3 size: 20 residues. The germline gives CDR1 LGHNA, CDR2 YSLEER. Trimming left V 1 base short and J 0 bases short, with 22 bases between. The CDR3 loop reads CASSQVFHTANTFSGNTIYF. The CDR3 DNA reads TGCGCCAGCAGCCAAGTGTTTCATACAGCCAACACCTTCTCTGGAAACACCATATATTTT.

The V gene is TRBV14, the J gene TRBJ2-5, with 13 bases matching TRBD2. CDR1 and CDR2 (germline): SGHDN, FVKESK. The CDR3 runs to 19 residues. With V trimmed by 4 bases and J by 1 base, 12 bases remained unmatched. The CDR3 bases are TGTGCCAGCAGCCCCCAGACTAGCGGGGGGCCTACGCTCCAAGAGACCCAGTACTTC. It codes for CASSPQTSGGPTLQETQYF.

V is TRBV9 and J is TRBJ2-6; perhaps D is TRBD1 or TRBD2 (5 bases each). Germline loops: CDR1 SGDLS, CDR2 YYNGEE. CDR3 length: 19 residues. V dropped 4 bases and J dropped 0 bases, with 20 bases sitting between them. The CDR3 loop reads CASSIDLRDGPSGANVLTF. The CDR3 DNA is TGTGCCAGCAGCATCGACCTACGGGACGGTCCCTCTGGGGCCAACGTCCTGACTTTC.

The V gene is TRBV21-1, the J gene TRBJ2-2; TRBD1, as called in the table, went unchecked against the DNA. TRBV21-1 is reported as a pseudogene. The CDR3 covers 16 residues. CDR3 sequence reads: CASTPPRERNTGELFF. DNA of the CDR3: TGTGCCAGCACCCCCCCCAGGGAACGGAACACCGGGGAGCTGTTTTTT.

V and J are TRBV12-5 and TRBJ1-5, with TRBD1 as a possible D gene (5 bases). The CDR3 extends over 18 amino acids. Trimming took 0 bases from V and 0 from J, leaving 15 bases between them. Germline V CDR1 and CDR2: LGHNT, FRNRAP. The CDR3 region has the DNA TGTGCTAGTGGTTTGGTAAAGGGGCCTCACGATAGCAATCAGCCCCAGCATTTT. Translated: CASGLVKGPHDSNQPQHF.

This chain joins TRBV7-2 and TRBJ2-3; 12 positions match TRBD2. The CDR3 totals 17 residues. V shed 4 bases and J 0 bases; nucleotides not matched to a gene: 5. Per the germline V gene, CDR1 is SGHTA and CDR2 is FQGNSA. As DNA, the CDR3 is TGTGCCAGCAGCTCCCCGACTAGCGGGGGTAGCACAGATACGCAGTATTTT. It yields the protein CASSSPTSGGSTDTQYF.

This clone showed up just once. The chain combines TRBV6-1 with TRBJ2-1; 8 bases agree with TRBD2. CDR1 and CDR2 (germline): MNHNS, SASEGT. Unmatched junction bases numbered 6, after V lost 6 bases and J lost 14 bases. This CDR3 comprises 11 residues. Here the CDR3 reads CASRTSGGKFF. CDR3 bases: TGTGCCAGCAGAACTAGCGGAGGCAAGTTCTTC.

The CDR3 bases are TGTGCCACCAGCAGAGATCCTCGGGACACGAACACCGGGGAGCTGTTTTTT. This sequence encodes CATSRDPRDTNTGELFF. The chain couples TRBV15 to TRBJ2-2; D possibly corresponds to TRBD1 (6 bases). Trimming took 0 bases from V and 0 from J, leaving 11 bases between them. CDR1 and CDR2 (germline): LNHNV, YYDKDF (reference sequence). The CDR3 sequence is 17 residues long.

The CDR3 reads CASSFPDSSIYEQYF. DNA of the CDR3: TGTGCCAGCAGTTTCCCCGACAGCTCCATCTACGAGCAGTACTTC. V and J are TRBV28 and TRBJ2-7, with TRBD1 as a possible D gene (5 bases). V dropped 3 bases and J dropped 3 bases, with 15 bases sitting between them. Germline V lookup: CDR1 MDHEN, CDR2 SYDVKM. The CDR3 has 15 residues.

This chain uses TRBV19 with TRBJ2-1; 7 bases fit TRBD2. Germline CDR1 reads LNHDA; CDR2 reads SQIVND (reference sequence). After removal of 3 bases from V and 5 bases from J, the junction contained 7 bases not matched to a gene. The CDR3 is 15 amino acids. The chain's CDR3 is CASSIPGGGNNEQFF. The CDR3 DNA reads as TGTGCCAGTAGTATCCCCGGCGGGGGAAACAATGAGCAGTTCTTC.

This clone was detected a few times. V usage is TRBV7-2 and J usage is TRBJ1-1; D gene uncertain. The CDR3 sequence is 16 residues long. Trimming shortened V by 1 base and J by 2 bases, and 14 bases separated the two germline ends. The germline CDR1 and CDR2 sequences are SGHTA and FQGNSA. The CDR3 nucleotides are TGTGCCAGCAGCTTAGTAGGCACCTCGAGAAACACTGAAGCTTTCTTT. This sequence encodes CASSLVGTSRNTEAFF.

The rearrangement uses TRBV7-9 and TRBJ1-3; D gene ambiguous. The V gene lost 2 bases and the J gene lost 0 bases, with 11 bases spanning the gap. This CDR3 has 16 residues. Looked up from germline, CDR1 is SEHNR and CDR2 is FQNEAQ (reference sequence). CDR3 bases: TGTGCCAGCAGCTTAAATTGGGTCCTCTCTGGAAACACCATATATTTT. It specifies CASSLNWVLSGNTIYF.

J is TRBJ1-5 and V is TRBV6-6; D is unresolved. The germline V gene has CDR1 MNHNY and CDR2 SVGAGI (reference sequence). Trimming pared 6 bases from V and 0 bases from J, leaving 12 bases between. The CDR3 spans 15 residues. CDR3 sequence: CASSRPQFSNQPQHF. For the CDR3, the DNA is TGTGCCAGCAGCCGACCTCAGTTTAGCAATCAGCCCCAGCATTTT.

The genes are TRBV10-3 and TRBJ1-5, with 8 bases matching TRBD1. The CDR3 is made up of 14 amino acids. V shed 5 bases, J shed 6 bases, and the junction held 6 bases outside the gene matches. Per germline, CDR1 ENHRY and CDR2 SYGVKD. CDR3 in amino acids: CAISPGQVSQPQHF. For the CDR3, the DNA is TGTGCCATCAGTCCGGGACAGGTCAGTCAGCCCCAGCATTTT.

The J gene is TRBJ1-3, the V gene TRBV28; weak D call: TRBD1 (6 bases). V was cut by 2 bases and J by 2 bases, with 13 bases left in between. CDR1 MDHEN and CDR2 SYDVKM come from the germline V gene. The CDR3 covers 16 residues. CDR3 sequence (DNA): TGTGCCAGCAGTTTAGGGGGCTCGGCAGCTGGAAACACCATATATTTT. It codes for CASSLGGSAAGNTIYF.

The chain combines TRBV5-4 with TRBJ2-1; 11 positions agree with TRBD2. The CDR3 spans 15 residues. The V segment lost 0 bases and the J segment 9 bases; nucleotides outside the gene matches: 5. Germline lookup yields CDR1 SGHNT and CDR2 YYREEE (reference sequence). The CDR3 reads CASSLGLAGHGEQFF. The CDR3 bases are TGTGCCAGCAGCTTGGGACTAGCGGGACACGGTGAGCAGTTCTTC.

The CDR3 spells CASIKGLAPFQTQYF. The CDR3 DNA is TGTGCCAGCATAAAGGGACTAGCTCCTTTTCAGACCCAGTACTTC. The genes are TRBV27 and TRBJ2-5; 9 bases fit TRBD2. The germline V gene encodes CDR1 MNHEY and CDR2 SMNVEV (reference sequence). After removal of 7 bases from V and 6 bases from J, the junction contained 12 bases not matched to a gene. The CDR3 runs 15 residues.

This clone was observed once. Here the CDR3 DNA reads TGTGCCAGCAGCTTGAGACAGGAGCTGTACGAGCAGTACTTC. It is translated as CASSLRQELYEQYF. The V gene is TRBV5-5, the J gene TRBJ2-7, with D perhaps TRBD1 (6 bases). This CDR3 has 14 amino acids. Germline V gene data show CDR1 as SGHKS and CDR2 as YYEKEE (reference sequence). V was shortened by 1 base and J by 4 bases, with 12 bases between the two germline ends.

This sequence joins TRBV27 and TRBJ1-2; D is possibly TRBD1 (6 bases). The CDR3 sequence is 17 residues long. CDR1 MNHEY and CDR2 SMNVEV come from the germline V gene (reference sequence). The V end lost 6 bases, the J end lost 1 base, and 21 bases lay between the germline ends. The CDR3 DNA reads TGTGCCAGCAGCTGCCGGGGGCCCGGGTCCATTAACTATGGCTACACCTTC. Translated, it gives CASSCRGPGSINYGYTF.

This chain connects TRBV15 to TRBJ1-1; TRBD1 matches at 7 bases. Unmatched junction bases numbered 11, after V lost 0 bases and J lost 1 base. The CDR3 has 18 residues. The germline CDR1 and CDR2 sequences are LNHNV and YYDKDF (reference sequence). CDR3 nucleotide sequence: TGTGCCACCAGCAGAGATCGAGGGCCCCAGGGGGAGAACACTGAAGCTTTCTTT. It encodes CATSRDRGPQGENTEAFF.